There are a few counts of the clone carrying this TCR beta chain. Antigen: not known. Synthesis of cDNA was performed by 5'RACE using 10-nucleotide random UMIs. TCRdb re-called the 5' RACE reads through MiXCR, storing one row per CDR3 protein. This table has about 60,000 distinct CDR3 sequences, around 3.9% appearing once. V dropped 2 bases and J dropped 5 bases, with 12 bases sitting between them. This CDR3 is built from 13 residues. CDR1 and CDR2 (germline): DFQATT, SNEGSKA (reference sequence). These data belong to a study of neurological immune-mediated disorders. Points from the study as a whole: According to phylogenetic grouping, one related-CDR3 cluster, a possible signature, contained the repertoires of 18 of 34 multiple sclerosis patients. The multiple sclerosis repertoire cluster had no association with any clinical or MRI feature. Private repertoires in all groups were suggested, as expanded clones shared no CDR3 amino acid sequences across subjects.

The specimen sequenced was PBMCs. This clonotype was sampled from a man aged 25-40 years with multiple sclerosis. This sequence joins TRBV20-1 and TRBJ2-5; D call uncertain. The CDR3 loop reads CSARWLLGETQYF. The CDR3 coding sequence is TGCAGTGCTAGATGGTTGCTAGGGGAGACCCAGTACTTC.